The entry that follows covers one TCR beta chain sequence. The study drew participants aged roughly 18 to 95 years from 20 to 30 US areas. This CDR3 has 16 residues. Germline-derived CDR1 and CDR2 are SGHAT and FQNNGV. Trimming removed 1 base at V and 4 bases at J, with 13 bases between. TCRdb's table, derived via immunoSEQ multiplex PCR, lists solely in-frame clones and lacks some. Seen here are under 400,000 clones, around 87% observed once, and the top ten hold about 2.1%. This entry belongs to a study of blood T cell repertoires in COVID-19. Sample: PBMCs or T cells enriched from blood (not recorded which). This sequence joins TRBV11-2 and TRBJ2-2; TRBD2 is a possible D gene (6 bases). The clonotype was recovered from a man between 40 and 49 years old in a cohort exposed to, infected with or recovered from COVID-19 (not recorded which). CDR3 residues: CASSLVRLGGTGELFF. CDR3 DNA sequence: TGTGCCAGCAGCTTAGTGCGACTAGGAGGCACCGGGGAGCTGTTTTTT.